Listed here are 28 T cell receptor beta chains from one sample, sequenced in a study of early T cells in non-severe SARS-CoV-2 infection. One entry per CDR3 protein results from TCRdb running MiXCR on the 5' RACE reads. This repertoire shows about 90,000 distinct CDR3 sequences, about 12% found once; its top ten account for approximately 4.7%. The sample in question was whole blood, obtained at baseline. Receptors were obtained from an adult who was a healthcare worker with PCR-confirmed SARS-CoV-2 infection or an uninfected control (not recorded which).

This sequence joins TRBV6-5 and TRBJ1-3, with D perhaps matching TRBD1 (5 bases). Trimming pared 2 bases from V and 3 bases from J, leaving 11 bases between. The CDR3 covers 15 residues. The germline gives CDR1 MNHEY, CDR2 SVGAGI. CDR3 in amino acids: CASSYGQGGGNTIYF. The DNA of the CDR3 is TGTGCCAGCAGTTACGGGCAGGGTGGTGGAAACACCATATATTTT.

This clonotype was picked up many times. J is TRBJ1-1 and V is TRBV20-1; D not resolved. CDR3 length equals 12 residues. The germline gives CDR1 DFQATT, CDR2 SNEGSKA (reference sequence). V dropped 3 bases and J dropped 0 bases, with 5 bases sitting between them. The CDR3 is CSARTVNTEAFF. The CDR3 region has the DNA TGCAGTGCTAGGACCGTGAACACTGAAGCTTTCTTT.

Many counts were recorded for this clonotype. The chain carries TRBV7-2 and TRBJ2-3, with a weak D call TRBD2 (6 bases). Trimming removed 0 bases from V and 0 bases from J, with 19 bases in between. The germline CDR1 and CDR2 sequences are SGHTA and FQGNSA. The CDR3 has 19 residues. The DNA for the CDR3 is TGTGCCAGCAGCTTAGCAGACGGGAGTAACGCCGTGAGCACAGATACGCAGTATTTT. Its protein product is CASSLADGSNAVSTDTQYF.

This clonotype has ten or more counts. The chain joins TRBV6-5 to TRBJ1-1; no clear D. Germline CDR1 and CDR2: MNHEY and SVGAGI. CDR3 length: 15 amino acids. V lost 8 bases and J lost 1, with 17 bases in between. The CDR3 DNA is TGTGCCAGCGGGCTTAGAGGGTCTGCGAACACTGAAGCTTTCTTT. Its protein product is CASGLRGSANTEAFF.

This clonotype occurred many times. CDR3 protein: CASSLVSGLPSGYTF. The CDR3 DNA sequence: TGTGCCAGCAGCTTAGTGTCTGGCCTACCGAGCGGCTACACCTTC. The rearrangement uses TRBV13 and TRBJ1-2, with D unresolved. V lost 1 base to trimming and J lost 8 bases, with 17 bases between them. The germline gives CDR1 PRHDT, CDR2 FYEKMQ (reference sequence). This CDR3 is built from 15 residues.

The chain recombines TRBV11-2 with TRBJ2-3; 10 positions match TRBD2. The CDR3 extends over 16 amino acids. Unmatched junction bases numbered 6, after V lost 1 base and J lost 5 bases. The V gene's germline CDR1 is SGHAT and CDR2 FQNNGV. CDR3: CASSLVAGGPGDTQYF. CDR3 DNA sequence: TGTGCCAGCAGCTTAGTAGCGGGGGGCCCGGGAGATACGCAGTATTTT.

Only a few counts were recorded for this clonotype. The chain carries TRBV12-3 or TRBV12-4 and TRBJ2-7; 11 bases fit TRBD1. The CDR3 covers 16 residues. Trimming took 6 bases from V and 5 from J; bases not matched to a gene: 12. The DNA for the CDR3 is TGTGCCAGCAGGGCTCCCGGCGGGACAGGGGGTAACGAGCAGTACTTC. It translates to CASRAPGGTGGNEQYF.

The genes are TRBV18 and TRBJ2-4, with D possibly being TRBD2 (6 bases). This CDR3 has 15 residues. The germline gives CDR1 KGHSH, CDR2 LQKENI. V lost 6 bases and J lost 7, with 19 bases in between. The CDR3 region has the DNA TGTGCCAGCTCCTACCAGAATGGAGGGAGGAACATTCAGTACTTC. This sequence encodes CASSYQNGGRNIQYF.

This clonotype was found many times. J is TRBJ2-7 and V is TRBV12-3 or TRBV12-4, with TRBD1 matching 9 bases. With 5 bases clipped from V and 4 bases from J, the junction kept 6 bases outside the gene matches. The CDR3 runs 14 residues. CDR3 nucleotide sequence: TGTGCCAGCAGTCCCCGGGACAGGGCATACGAGCAGTACTTC. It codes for CASSPRDRAYEQYF.

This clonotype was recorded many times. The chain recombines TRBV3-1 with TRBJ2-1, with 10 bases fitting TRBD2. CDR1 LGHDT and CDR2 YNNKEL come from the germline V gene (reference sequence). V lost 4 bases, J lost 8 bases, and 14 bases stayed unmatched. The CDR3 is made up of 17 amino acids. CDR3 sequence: CASSLRTSGTTLDEQFF. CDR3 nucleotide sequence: TGTGCCAGCAGCCTACGGACTAGCGGAACCACCTTGGATGAGCAGTTCTTC.

The DNA for the CDR3 is TGTGCCAGCAGCCTCACCCGAACCGAGACCCAGTACTTC. Protein sequence: CASSLTRTETQYF. This chain uses TRBV11-3 with TRBJ2-5; D gene uncertain. The CDR3 contains 13 residues. CDR1 and CDR2 from the germline V gene are SGHNT and YENEEA. Between the trimmed V and J ends, which lost 5 bases and 5 bases, there was a span of 12 bases.

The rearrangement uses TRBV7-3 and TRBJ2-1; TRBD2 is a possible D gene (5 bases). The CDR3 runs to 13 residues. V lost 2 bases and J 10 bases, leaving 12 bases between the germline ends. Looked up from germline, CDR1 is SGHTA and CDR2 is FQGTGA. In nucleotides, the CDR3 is TGTGCCAGCAGCTTACAGCGCCCGGGGGAGCAGTTCTTC. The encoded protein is CASSLQRPGEQFF.

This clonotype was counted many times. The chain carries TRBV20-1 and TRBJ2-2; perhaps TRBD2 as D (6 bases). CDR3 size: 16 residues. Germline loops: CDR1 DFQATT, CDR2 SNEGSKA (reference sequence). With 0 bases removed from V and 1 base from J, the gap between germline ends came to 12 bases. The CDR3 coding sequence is TGCAGTGCTAGAGATATCCGGCGGGGGAACACCGGGGAGCTGTTTTTT. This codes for CSARDIRRGNTGELFF.

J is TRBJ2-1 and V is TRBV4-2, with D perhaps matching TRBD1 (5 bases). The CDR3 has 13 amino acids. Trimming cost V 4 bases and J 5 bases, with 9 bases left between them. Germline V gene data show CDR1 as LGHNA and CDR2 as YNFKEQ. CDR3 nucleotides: TGTGCCAGCAGCCCTCCGACAGACAATGAGCAGTTCTTC. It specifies CASSPPTDNEQFF.

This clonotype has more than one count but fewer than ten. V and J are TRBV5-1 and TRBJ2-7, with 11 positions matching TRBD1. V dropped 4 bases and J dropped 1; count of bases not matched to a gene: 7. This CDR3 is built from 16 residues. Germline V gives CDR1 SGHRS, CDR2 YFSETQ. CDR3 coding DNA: TGCGCCAGCAGCAACCGGGACAGGGGGACATCCTACGAGCAGTACTTC. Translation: CASSNRDRGTSYEQYF.

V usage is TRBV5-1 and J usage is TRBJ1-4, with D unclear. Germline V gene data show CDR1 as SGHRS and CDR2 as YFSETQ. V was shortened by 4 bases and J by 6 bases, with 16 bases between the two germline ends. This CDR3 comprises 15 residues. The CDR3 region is CASSPTAGRHEKLFF. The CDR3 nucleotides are TGCGCCAGCAGCCCGACCGCAGGACGGCATGAAAAACTGTTTTTT. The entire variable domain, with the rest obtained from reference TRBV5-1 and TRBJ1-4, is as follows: KAGVTQTPRYLIKTRGQQVTLSCSPISGHRSVSWYQQTPGQGLQFLFEYFSETQRNKGNFPGRFSGRQFSNSRSEMNVSTLELGDSALYLCASSPTAGRHEKLFFGSGTQLSVL.

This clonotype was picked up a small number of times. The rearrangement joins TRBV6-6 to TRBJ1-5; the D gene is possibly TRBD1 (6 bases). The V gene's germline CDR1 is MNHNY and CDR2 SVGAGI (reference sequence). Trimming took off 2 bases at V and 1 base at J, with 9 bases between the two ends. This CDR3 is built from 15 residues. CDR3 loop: CASSYEGGSNQPQHF. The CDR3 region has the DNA TGTGCCAGCAGTTACGAAGGGGGAAGCAATCAGCCCCAGCATTTT.

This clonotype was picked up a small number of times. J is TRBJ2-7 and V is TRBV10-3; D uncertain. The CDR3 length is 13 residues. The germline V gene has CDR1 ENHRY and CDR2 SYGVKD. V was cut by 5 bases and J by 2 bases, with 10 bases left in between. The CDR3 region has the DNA TGTGCCATCAGTCCGGACGTTACCTACGAGCAGTACTTC. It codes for CAISPDVTYEQYF.

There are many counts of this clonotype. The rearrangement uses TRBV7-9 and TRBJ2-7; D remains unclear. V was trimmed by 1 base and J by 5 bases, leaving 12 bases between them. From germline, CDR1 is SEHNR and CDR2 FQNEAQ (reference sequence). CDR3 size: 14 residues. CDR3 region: CASSLGKGMDEQYF. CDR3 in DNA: TGTGCCAGCAGCTTAGGTAAAGGGATGGACGAGCAGTACTTC.

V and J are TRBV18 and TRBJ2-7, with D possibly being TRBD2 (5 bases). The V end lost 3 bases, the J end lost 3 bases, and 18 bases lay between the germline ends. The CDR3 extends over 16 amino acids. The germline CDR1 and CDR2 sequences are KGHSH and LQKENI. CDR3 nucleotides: TGTGCCAGCTCACCCATAAGTGTGACCGGGGTCTACGAGCAGTACTTC. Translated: CASSPISVTGVYEQYF.

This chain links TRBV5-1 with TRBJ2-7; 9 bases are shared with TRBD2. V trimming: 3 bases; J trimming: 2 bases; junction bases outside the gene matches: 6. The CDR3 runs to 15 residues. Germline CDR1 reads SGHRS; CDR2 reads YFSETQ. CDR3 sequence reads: CASSSYSGGPYEQYF. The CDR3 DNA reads TGCGCCAGCAGCTCCTATAGCGGGGGACCCTACGAGCAGTACTTC.

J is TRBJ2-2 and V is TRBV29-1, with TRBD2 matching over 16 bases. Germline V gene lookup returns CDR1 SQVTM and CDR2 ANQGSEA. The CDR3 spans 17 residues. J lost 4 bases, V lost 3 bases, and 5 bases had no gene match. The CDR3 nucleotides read TGCAGCGTTGAGGGACTAGCGGGAGGGCAAGGCACCGGGGAGCTGTTTTTT. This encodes CSVEGLAGGQGTGELFF.

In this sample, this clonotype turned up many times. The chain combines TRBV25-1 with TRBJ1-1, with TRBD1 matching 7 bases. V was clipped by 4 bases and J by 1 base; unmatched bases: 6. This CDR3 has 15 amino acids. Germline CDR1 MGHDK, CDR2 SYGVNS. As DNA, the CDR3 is TGTGCCAGCAGTGCCACCAGGGGGGCGAACACTGAAGCTTTCTTT. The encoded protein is CASSATRGANTEAFF.

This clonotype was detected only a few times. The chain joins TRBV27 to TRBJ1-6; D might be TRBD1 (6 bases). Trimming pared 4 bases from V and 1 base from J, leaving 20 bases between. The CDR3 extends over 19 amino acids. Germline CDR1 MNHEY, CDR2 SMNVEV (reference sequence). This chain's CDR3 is CASSSHLRGQGSYNSPLHF. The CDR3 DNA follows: TGTGCCAGCAGTTCCCACCTCAGGGGTCAGGGTTCCTATAATTCACCCCTCCACTTT.

The CDR3 sequence is CASSLAPQGAGETQYF. The CDR3 DNA follows: TGTGCCAGCAGCTTAGCCCCACAGGGGGCAGGGGAGACCCAGTACTTC. V and J are TRBV7-9 and TRBJ2-5, with 9 bases matching TRBD1. Trimming cost V 0 bases and J 5 bases; bases outside gene matches: 7. The CDR3 covers 16 residues. The germline V gene encodes CDR1 SEHNR and CDR2 FQNEAQ (reference sequence).

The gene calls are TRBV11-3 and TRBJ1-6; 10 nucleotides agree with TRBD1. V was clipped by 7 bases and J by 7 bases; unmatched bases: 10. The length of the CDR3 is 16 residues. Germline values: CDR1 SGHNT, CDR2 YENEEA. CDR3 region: CASTNSGGQGNSPLHF. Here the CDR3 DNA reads TGTGCCAGCACTAACTCCGGGGGACAGGGGAATTCACCCCTCCACTTT.

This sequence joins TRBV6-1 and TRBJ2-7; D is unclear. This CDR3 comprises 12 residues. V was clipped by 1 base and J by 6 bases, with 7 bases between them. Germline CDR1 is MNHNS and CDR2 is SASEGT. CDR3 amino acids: CASSEVHFEQYF. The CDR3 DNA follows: TGTGCCAGCAGTGAAGTCCACTTCGAGCAGTACTTC.

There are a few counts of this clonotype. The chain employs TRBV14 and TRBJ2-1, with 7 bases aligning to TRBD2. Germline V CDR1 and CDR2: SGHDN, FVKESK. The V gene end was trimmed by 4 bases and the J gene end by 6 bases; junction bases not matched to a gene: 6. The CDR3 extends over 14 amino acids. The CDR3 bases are TGTGCCAGCAGCCCAGGACTAGGTTCCAATGAGCAGTTCTTC. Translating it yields CASSPGLGSNEQFF.